The sample holds many counts of the clone carrying this TCR beta chain. The sample comes from a study of molecular identifiers for immune sequencing clone quantification. As previously described, bulk TCR libraries were made using listed TCR primers. TCRdb processed the PCR reads anew with MiXCR; each CDR3 protein has one entry. This repertoire shows a few hundred thousand distinct CDR3 sequences, about 23% found once; its top ten account for approximately 0.74%. Germline loops: CDR1 SEHNR, CDR2 FQNEAQ (reference sequence). The V end lost 1 base, the J end lost 3 bases, and 11 bases lay between the germline ends. There are 15 residues in the CDR3.

The rearrangement uses TRBV7-9 and TRBJ2-3; D may match TRBD1 or TRBD2 (5 bases each). This sequence was found in a human donor in good health. Some libraries in this study had Jurkat cell RNA spiked in. The sequenced sample was naive CD8+ T cells from blood, with Jurkat cell RNA spiked in. Specified subset: FACS-sorted CD8+CD4-CCR7+CD45RA+ naive T cells. The CDR3 region has the DNA TGTGCCAGCAGCTTAGTCCAGCGGACAACAGATACGCAGTATTTT. This sequence encodes CASSLVQRTTDTQYF.